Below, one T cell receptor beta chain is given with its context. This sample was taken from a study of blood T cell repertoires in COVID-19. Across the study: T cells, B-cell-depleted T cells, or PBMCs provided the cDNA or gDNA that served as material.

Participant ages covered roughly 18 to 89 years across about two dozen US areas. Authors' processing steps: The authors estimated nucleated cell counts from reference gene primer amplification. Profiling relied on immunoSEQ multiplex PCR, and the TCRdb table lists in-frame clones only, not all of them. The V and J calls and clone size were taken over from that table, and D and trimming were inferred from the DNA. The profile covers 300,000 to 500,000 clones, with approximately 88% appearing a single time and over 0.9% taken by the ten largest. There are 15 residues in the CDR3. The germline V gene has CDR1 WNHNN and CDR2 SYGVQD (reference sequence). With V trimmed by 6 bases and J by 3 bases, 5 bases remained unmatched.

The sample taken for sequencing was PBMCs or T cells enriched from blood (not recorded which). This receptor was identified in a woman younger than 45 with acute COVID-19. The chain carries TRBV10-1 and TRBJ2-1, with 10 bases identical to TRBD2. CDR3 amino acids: CASSPSGGDYNEQFF. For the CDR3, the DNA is TGCGCCAGCAGCCCTAGCGGGGGAGACTACAATGAGCAGTTCTTC.